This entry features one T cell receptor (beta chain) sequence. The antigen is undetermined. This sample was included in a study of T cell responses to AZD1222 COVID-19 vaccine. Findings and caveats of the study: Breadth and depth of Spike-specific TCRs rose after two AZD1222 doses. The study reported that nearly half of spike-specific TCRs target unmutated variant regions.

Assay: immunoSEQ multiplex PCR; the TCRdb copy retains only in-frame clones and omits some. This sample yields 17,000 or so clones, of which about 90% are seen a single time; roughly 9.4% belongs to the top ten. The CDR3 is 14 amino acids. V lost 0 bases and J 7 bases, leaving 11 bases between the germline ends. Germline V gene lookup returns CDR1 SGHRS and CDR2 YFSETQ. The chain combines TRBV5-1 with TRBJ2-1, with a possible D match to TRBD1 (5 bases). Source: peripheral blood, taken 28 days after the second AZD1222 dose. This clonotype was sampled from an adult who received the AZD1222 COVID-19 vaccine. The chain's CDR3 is CASSLAVSGNEQFF. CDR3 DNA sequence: TGCGCCAGCAGCTTGGCGGTATCAGGGAATGAGCAGTTCTTC.